A single sample gave rise to the 19 T cell receptor beta chains below, sequenced in a study of blood T cell repertoires in COVID-19. Data came from immunoSEQ multiplex PCR; TCRdb stores just in-frame clones and leaves some out. The sample includes 250,000 or so clones, around four fifths of them seen just once. Sequences were obtained from peripheral blood. The receptors stem from a man between 60 and 70 years old with acute or convalescent COVID-19.

This clone has more than one count but fewer than ten. The rearrangement joins TRBV10-3 to TRBJ2-7, with D perhaps matching TRBD2 (5 bases). V shed 0 bases and J shed 6 bases, with 15 bases lying between them. Per germline, CDR1 ENHRY and CDR2 SYGVKD. The CDR3 is made up of 15 amino acids. Here the CDR3 DNA reads TGTGCCATCAGTGAGTCGGAGGATTCGCCGACCGAGCAGTACTTC. This translates into CAISESEDSPTEQYF.

This chain joins TRBV5-1 and TRBJ1-2, with TRBD1 as a possible D gene (6 bases). The V end was cut by 0 bases, the J end by 2 bases, with 11 bases between. CDR3 length: 15 residues. Per the germline V gene, CDR1 is SGHRS and CDR2 is YFSETQ. CDR3: CASSLAYRANYGYTF. Written as DNA, the CDR3 is TGCGCCAGCAGCTTGGCCTACAGGGCGAACTATGGCTACACCTTC.

This clone was counted only a few times. This rearrangement joins TRBV5-1 to TRBJ2-1; D gene uncertain. The germline V gene has CDR1 SGHRS and CDR2 YFSETQ. V was pared by 4 bases and J by 7 bases, with 9 bases between. This CDR3 region has 12 residues. The CDR3 DNA reads TGCGCCAGCAGCCTTAGCCTGAATGAGCAGTTCTTC. This translates into CASSLSLNEQFF. Based on the CDR3 plus reference TRBV5-1 and TRBJ2-1, the full variable domain is KAGVTQTPRYLIKTRGQQVTLSCSPISGHRSVSWYQQTPGQGLQFLFEYFSETQRNKGNFPGRFSGRQFSNSRSEMNVSTLELGDSALYLCASSLSLNEQFFGPGTRLTVL.

The rearrangement joins TRBV6-2 or TRBV6-3 to TRBJ2-3, with 9 nucleotides matching TRBD2. CDR3 length: 15 amino acids. Germline V gene data show CDR1 as MNHEY and CDR2 as SVGEGT. The V gene end was trimmed by 6 bases and the J gene end by 1 base; junction bases not matched to a gene: 5. In DNA form, the CDR3 reads TGTGCCAGCAGCTCCGGGACTAGCCGCACAGATACGCAGTATTTT. Protein sequence: CASSSGTSRTDTQYF.

This clone was observed a single time. This chain connects TRBV10-3 to TRBJ2-2; tentatively, D is TRBD1 (5 bases). Germline assignment: CDR1 ENHRY and CDR2 SYGVKD. V dropped 8 bases and J dropped 5 bases, with 6 bases sitting between them. The CDR3 is made up of 11 amino acids. The CDR3 sequence: CAIAGTGELFF. As DNA, the CDR3 is TGTGCCATCGCAGGGACCGGGGAGCTGTTTTTT.

Worth noting for this clone: The same CDR3 can be traced to other DNA sequences in this sample. The chain couples TRBV10-3 to TRBJ1-2, with 8 bases matching TRBD1. This CDR3 contains 13 residues. The J segment lost 4 bases and the V segment lost 4 bases, leaving 2 bases of the junction unmatched. The germline gives CDR1 ENHRY, CDR2 SYGVKD. The DNA for the CDR3 is TGTGCCATCAGTGCCGACAGGGGCTATGGCTACACCTTC. It specifies CAISADRGYGYTF.

V and J are TRBV5-1 and TRBJ2-1, with a possible D match to TRBD2 (5 bases). Germline V lookup: CDR1 SGHRS, CDR2 YFSETQ. There are 15 residues in the CDR3. V lost 4 bases and J 5 bases, leaving 16 bases between the germline ends. CDR3 amino acids: CASSLYREPHNEQFF. The DNA of the CDR3 is TGCGCCAGCAGCCTGTACCGGGAACCTCACAATGAGCAGTTCTTC.

The chain links TRBV19 to TRBJ1-5, with a tentative D call TRBD1 (6 bases). This CDR3 has 15 residues. The V gene's germline CDR1 is LNHDA and CDR2 SQIVND (reference sequence). The ends were cut back, 6 bases at V and 4 bases at J, with 16 bases in the middle. As DNA, the CDR3 is TGTGCCAGTAGCAAGGAAGACAGGATGAATCAGCCCCAGCATTTT. Translating it yields CASSKEDRMNQPQHF.

The chain recombines TRBV18 with TRBJ2-1; 13 nucleotides align to TRBD2. Per the germline V gene, CDR1 is KGHSH and CDR2 is LQKENI. The CDR3 is 15 residues long. V was clipped by 5 bases and J by 8 bases; unmatched bases: 6. The CDR3 spells CASSTNGLAGDEQFF. CDR3 bases: TGTGCCAGCTCAACTAACGGACTAGCGGGAGATGAGCAGTTCTTC.

J is TRBJ1-4 and V is TRBV7-8; the match to TRBD1 covers 9 bases. The junction had 4 bases not matched to a gene; V was cut back by 5 bases and J by 6 bases. The CDR3 consists of 14 residues. From germline, CDR1 is SGHVS and CDR2 FQNEAQ. The CDR3 DNA reads TGTGCCAGCAGCATCCGGGACAGGGATGAAAAACTGTTTTTT. This encodes CASSIRDRDEKLFF. The variable domain in full, with the rest retrieved from reference TRBV7-8 and TRBJ1-4, is GAGVSQSPRYKVAKRGQDVALRCDPISGHVSLFWYQQALGQGPEFLTYFQNEAQLDKSGLPSDRFFAERPEGSVSTLKIQRTQQEDSAVYLCASSIRDRDEKLFFGSGTQLSVL.

The CDR3 nucleotides read TGTGCCAGCATTAGAGAGAACACTGAAGCTTTCTTT. This codes for CASIRENTEAFF. V gene TRBV12-3 or TRBV12-4 combines with J gene TRBJ1-1; the D is unclear. Trimming pared 7 bases from V and 1 base from J, leaving 7 bases between. This CDR3 is 12 amino acids long.

This chain's CDR3 is CASSLTANTEAFF. Here the CDR3 DNA reads TGTGCCAGCAGCCTGACAGCGAACACTGAAGCTTTCTTT. The V call is TRBV5-5, the J call TRBJ1-1; D perhaps matches TRBD1 (5 bases). V lost 4 bases and J 1 base, leaving 8 bases between the germline ends. CDR3 length: 13 residues. CDR1 and CDR2 from the germline V gene are SGHKS and YYEKEE (reference sequence).

The genes are TRBV5-1 and TRBJ2-2, with D perhaps TRBD2 (5 bases). This CDR3 has 15 residues. V was cut by 6 bases and J by 1 base, with 13 bases left in between. CDR1 is SGHRS and CDR2 is YFSETQ in the germline V gene. CDR3 sequence (DNA): TGCGCCAGCACCGAGAGGGCCCTGAACACCGGGGAGCTGTTTTTT. Residues: CASTERALNTGELFF.

This chain connects TRBV5-1 to TRBJ2-7; D not resolved. Germline V gene data show CDR1 as SGHRS and CDR2 as YFSETQ. Trimming cost V 0 bases and J 7 bases, with 14 bases left between them. The CDR3 covers 14 residues. The DNA of the CDR3 is TGCGCCAGCAGCTTGGGTATTTGGGCAGCAGAGCAGTACTTC. Translation gives CASSLGIWAAEQYF.

J is TRBJ2-5 and V is TRBV4-2; D possibly corresponds to TRBD2 (6 bases). The CDR3 extends over 15 amino acids. V lost 1 base and J lost 5, with 14 bases in between. Looked up from germline, CDR1 is LGHNA and CDR2 is YNFKEQ. The CDR3 region has the DNA TGTGCCAGCAGCCAAGGAGGAGGGATAGGGGAGACCCAGTACTTC. This gives the protein CASSQGGGIGETQYF.

The J gene is TRBJ1-4, the V gene TRBV12-5, with TRBD1 matching 7 bases. The CDR3 is made up of 15 amino acids. Germline CDR1 is LGHNT and CDR2 is FRNRAP. With 1 base clipped from V and 8 bases from J, the junction kept 7 bases outside the gene matches. CDR3 protein: CASGLAQGVGEKLFF. Here the CDR3 DNA reads TGTGCTAGTGGTTTGGCGCAGGGGGTAGGGGAAAAACTGTTTTTT.

The chain is built from TRBV5-4 and TRBJ1-4, with 7 bases that match TRBD1. The V gene end was trimmed by 4 bases and the J gene end by 8 bases; junction bases not matched to a gene: 5. The CDR3 has 13 amino acids. CDR1 SGHNT and CDR2 YYREEE come from the germline V gene (reference sequence). This chain's CDR3 is CASSAGQEEKLFF. As DNA, the CDR3 is TGTGCCAGCAGCGCCGGACAGGAAGAAAAACTGTTTTTT.

The chain recombines TRBV30 with TRBJ2-1; D may be TRBD1 (5 bases). CDR1 and CDR2 from the germline V gene are GTSNPN and SVGIG (reference sequence). The CDR3 totals 14 residues. V was trimmed by 5 bases and J by 3 bases, leaving 14 bases between them. In DNA, the CDR3 is TGTGCCTGGGCCTGGGGCCCAAACTACAATGAGCAGTTCTTC. It yields the protein CAWAWGPNYNEQFF. The whole variable domain, remainder taken from reference TRBV30 and TRBJ2-1, is SQTIHQWPATLVQPVGSPLSLECTVEGTSNPNLYWYRQAAGRGLQLLFYSVGIGQISSEVPQNLSASRPQDRQFILSSKKLLLSDSGFYLCAWAWGPNYNEQFFGPGTRLTVL.

The chain couples TRBV29-1 to TRBJ2-1; D possibly corresponds to TRBD2 (6 bases). CDR1 and CDR2 (germline): SQVTM, ANQGSEA. V lost 4 bases and J 5 bases, leaving 18 bases between the germline ends. This CDR3 is 15 amino acids long. The CDR3 loop is CSVAPPRGRDNEQFF. CDR3 in DNA: TGCAGCGTTGCCCCTCCGCGGGGCCGTGACAATGAGCAGTTCTTC.